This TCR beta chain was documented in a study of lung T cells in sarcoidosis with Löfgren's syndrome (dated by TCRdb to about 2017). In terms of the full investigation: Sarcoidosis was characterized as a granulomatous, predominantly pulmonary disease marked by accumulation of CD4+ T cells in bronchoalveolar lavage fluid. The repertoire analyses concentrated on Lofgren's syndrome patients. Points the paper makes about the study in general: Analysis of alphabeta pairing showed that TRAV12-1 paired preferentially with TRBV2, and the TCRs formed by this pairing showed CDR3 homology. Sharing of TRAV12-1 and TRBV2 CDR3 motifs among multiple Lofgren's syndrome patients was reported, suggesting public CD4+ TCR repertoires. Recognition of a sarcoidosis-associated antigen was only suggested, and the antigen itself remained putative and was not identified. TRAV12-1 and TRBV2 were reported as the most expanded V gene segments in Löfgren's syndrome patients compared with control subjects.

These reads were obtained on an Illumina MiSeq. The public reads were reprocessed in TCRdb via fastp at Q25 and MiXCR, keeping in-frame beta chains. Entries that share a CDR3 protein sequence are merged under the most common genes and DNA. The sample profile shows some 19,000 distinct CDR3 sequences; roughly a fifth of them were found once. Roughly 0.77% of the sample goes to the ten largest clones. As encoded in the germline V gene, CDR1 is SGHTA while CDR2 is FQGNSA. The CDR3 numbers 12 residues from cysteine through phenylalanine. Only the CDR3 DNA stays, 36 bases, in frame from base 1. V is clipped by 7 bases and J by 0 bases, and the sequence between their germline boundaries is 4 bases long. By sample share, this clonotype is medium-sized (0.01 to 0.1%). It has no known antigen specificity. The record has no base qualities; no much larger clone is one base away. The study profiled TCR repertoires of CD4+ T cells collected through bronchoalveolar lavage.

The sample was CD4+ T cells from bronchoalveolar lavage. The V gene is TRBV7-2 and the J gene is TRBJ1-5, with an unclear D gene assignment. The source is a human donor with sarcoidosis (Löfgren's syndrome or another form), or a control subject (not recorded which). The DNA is TGTGCCAGCACCGATAGCAATCAGCCCCAGCATTTT. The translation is CASTDSNQPQHF.